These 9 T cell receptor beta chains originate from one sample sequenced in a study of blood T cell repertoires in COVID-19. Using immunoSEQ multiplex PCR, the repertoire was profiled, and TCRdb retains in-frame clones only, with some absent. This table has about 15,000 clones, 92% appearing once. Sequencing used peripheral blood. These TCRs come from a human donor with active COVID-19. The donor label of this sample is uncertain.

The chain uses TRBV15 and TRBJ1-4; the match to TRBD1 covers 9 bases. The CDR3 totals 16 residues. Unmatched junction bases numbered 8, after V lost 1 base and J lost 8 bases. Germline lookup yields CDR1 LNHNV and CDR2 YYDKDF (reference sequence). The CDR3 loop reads CATSRGGDRVYEKLFF. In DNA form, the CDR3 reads TGTGCCACCAGCAGAGGGGGGGACAGGGTTTACGAAAAACTGTTTTTT.

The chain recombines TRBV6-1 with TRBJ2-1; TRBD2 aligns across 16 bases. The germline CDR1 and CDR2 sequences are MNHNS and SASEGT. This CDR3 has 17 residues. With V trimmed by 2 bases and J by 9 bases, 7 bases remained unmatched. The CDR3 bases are TGTGCCAGCAGTGAAATGGGGGGACTAGCGGGAGGGTCTGAGCAGTTCTTC. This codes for CASSEMGGLAGGSEQFF.

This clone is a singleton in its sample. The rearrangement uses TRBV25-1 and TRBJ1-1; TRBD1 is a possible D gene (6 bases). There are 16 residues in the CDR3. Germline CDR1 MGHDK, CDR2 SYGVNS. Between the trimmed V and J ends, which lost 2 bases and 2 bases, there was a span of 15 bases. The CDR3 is CASSERGQGSNTEAFF. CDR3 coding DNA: TGTGCCAGCAGTGAAAGGGGCCAGGGGTCTAACACTGAAGCTTTCTTT.

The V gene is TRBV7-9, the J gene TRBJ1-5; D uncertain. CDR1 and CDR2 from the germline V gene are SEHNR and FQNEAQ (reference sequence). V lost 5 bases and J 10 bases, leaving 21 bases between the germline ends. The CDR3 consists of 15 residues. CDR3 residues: CASSGSGSQDSPQHF. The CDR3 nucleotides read TGTGCCAGCAGCGGGTCCGGGAGCCAAGATTCTCCCCAGCATTTT.

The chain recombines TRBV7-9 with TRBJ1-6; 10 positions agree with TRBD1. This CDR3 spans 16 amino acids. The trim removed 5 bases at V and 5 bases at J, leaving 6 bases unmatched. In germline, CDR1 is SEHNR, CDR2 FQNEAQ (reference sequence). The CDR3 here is CASSPGQGVNNSPLHF. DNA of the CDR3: TGTGCCAGCAGCCCAGGACAGGGGGTTAATAATTCACCCCTCCACTTT.

The CDR3 coding sequence is TGTGCCAGCGGCCGGGACTTCCCCGGGGAGCAGTTCTTC. It encodes CASGRDFPGEQFF. The chain employs TRBV6-5 and TRBJ2-1; a possible D gene is TRBD2 (6 bases). Trimming stripped 8 bases from V and 10 bases from J, with 18 bases between. CDR1 is MNHEY, CDR2 SVGAGI, per germline. The CDR3 spans 13 residues.

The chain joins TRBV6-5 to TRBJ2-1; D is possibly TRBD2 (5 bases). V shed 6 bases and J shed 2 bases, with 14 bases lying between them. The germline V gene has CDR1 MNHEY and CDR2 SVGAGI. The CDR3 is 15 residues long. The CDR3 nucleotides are TGTGCCAGCAGCTCCGGACTCTTCCCCTACAATGAGCAGTTCTTC. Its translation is CASSSGLFPYNEQFF.

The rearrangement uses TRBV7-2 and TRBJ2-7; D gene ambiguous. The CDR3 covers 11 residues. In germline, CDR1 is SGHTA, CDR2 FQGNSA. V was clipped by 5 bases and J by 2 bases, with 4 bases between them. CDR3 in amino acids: CASSSAYEQYF. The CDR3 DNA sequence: TGTGCCAGCAGCAGCGCCTACGAGCAGTACTTC.

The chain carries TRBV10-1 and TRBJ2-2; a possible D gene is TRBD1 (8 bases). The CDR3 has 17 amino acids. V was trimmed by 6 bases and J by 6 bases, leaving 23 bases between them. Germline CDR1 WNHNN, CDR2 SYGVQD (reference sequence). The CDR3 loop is CASSGGRQGSHPGELFF. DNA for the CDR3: TGCGCCAGCAGCGGGGGGAGACAGGGGTCTCATCCCGGGGAGCTGTTTTTT.